The T cell receptor (beta chain) under discussion was sequenced for a study of cytomegalovirus exposure and HLA in healthy donors. General study findings and limits: Reported results showed that the classifier diagnosed cytomegalovirus status with high specificity and sensitivity. Immune exposure information comprised only CMV serostatus. Cytomegalovirus association was assigned to about 150 TCR beta chains.

Both 60 Vbeta primers and 13 Jbeta primers went into the PCR. Libraries were prepared by immunoSEQ multiplex PCR; TCRdb keeps only in-frame clonotypes and omits some of them. The sample includes about 130,000 clones, 80% of them seen just once. To note about this clone: The antigen is undetermined.

Material for sequencing was PBMCs. This clonotype was obtained from a middle-aged man in good health and CMV-seronegative.

The CDR3 reads CATTRLAGDTGELFF. The CDR3, as DNA: TGTGCCACCACCCGACTAGCGGGGGACACCGGGGAGCTGTTTTTT. The V call is TRBV10-3, the J call TRBJ2-2; 12 bases align to TRBD2. This CDR3 has 15 residues. The germline gives CDR1 ENHRY, CDR2 SYGVKD. After removal of 10 bases from V and 3 bases from J, the junction contained 6 bases not matched to a gene.